The 8 T cell receptor beta chains below were found in one sample sequenced in a study of cytomegalovirus exposure and HLA in healthy donors (dated by TCRdb to 2016 to 2017). The method was the immunoSEQ multiplex PCR assay. A mixture of 60 forward primers for TCR Vbeta segments and 13 reverse primers for TCR Jbeta segments was used in the multiplex PCR. What TCRdb holds here is the immuneACCESS table cut down to in-frame rearrangements. Part of the clones is not present; checked against another copy, under half of the missing clones reflect an unresolved V gene, and the others are unexplained. Within this sample are about 150,000 clones, with 60% to 85% of them counted one time only. The ten largest account for 13% of the sample. Material: PBMCs. Every receptor here comes from a man in his forties in good health and CMV-seropositive.

This chain uses TRBV10-1 with TRBJ2-2, with 7 bases aligning to TRBD1. The CDR3 runs to 13 residues. Trimming at V came to 7 bases and at J to 6 bases, leaving 5 bases not matched to a gene. CDR1 and CDR2 from the germline V gene are WNHNN and SYGVQD (reference sequence). The DNA for the CDR3 is TGCGCCAGCACCGACAGGGCAGCCGGGGAGCTGTTTTTT. It is translated as CASTDRAAGELFF.

The chain links TRBV2 to TRBJ2-3; D not certain. The V end lost 7 bases, the J end lost 0 bases, and 8 bases lay between the germline ends. Germline CDR1 reads SNHLY; CDR2 reads FYNNEI. The CDR3 contains 13 residues. The CDR3 is CASKLSSTDTQYF. For the CDR3, the DNA is TGTGCCAGCAAATTATCCAGCACAGATACGCAGTATTTT.

The chain is built from TRBV15 and TRBJ1-2; tentative D call: TRBD1 (5 bases). V was pared by 0 bases and J by 3 bases, with 8 bases between. From germline, CDR1 is LNHNV and CDR2 YYDKDF (reference sequence). The CDR3 consists of 14 residues. This chain's CDR3 is CATSRDGGDYGYTF. CDR3 coding DNA: TGTGCCACCAGCAGAGATGGAGGGGACTATGGCTACACCTTC.

The genes are TRBV7-8 and TRBJ2-7; TRBD2 matches at 8 bases. This CDR3 spans 15 amino acids. With V trimmed by 5 bases and J by 3 bases, 9 bases remained unmatched. Germline V gene data show CDR1 as SGHVS and CDR2 as FQNEAQ. CDR3 nucleotides: TGTGCCAGCAGCCCTAGCGGGCTAAAATTCTACGAGCAGTACTTC. This gives the protein CASSPSGLKFYEQYF.

CDR3 nucleotide sequence: TGTGCCAGCAGCTTAGAAGGCACTAGGGAAGGGTTGTACATTCAGTACTTC. It specifies CASSLEGTREGLYIQYF. J is TRBJ2-4 and V is TRBV7-9; tentative D call: TRBD2 (5 bases). The CDR3 sequence is 17 residues long. CDR1 and CDR2 from the germline V gene are SEHNR and FQNEAQ (reference sequence). V was trimmed by 1 base and J by 8 bases, leaving 21 bases between them.

This chain connects TRBV7-9 to TRBJ2-1; TRBD2 might be the D (6 bases). Germline V CDR1 and CDR2: SEHNR, FQNEAQ (reference sequence). V lost 8 bases and J 10 bases, leaving 18 bases between the germline ends. This CDR3 comprises 13 residues. The CDR3 reads CASGVAARGEQFF. The CDR3, as DNA: TGTGCCAGCGGAGTAGCGGCCCGAGGCGAGCAGTTCTTC.

This chain links TRBV10-3 with TRBJ2-2; tentative D call: TRBD1 (6 bases). Germline loops: CDR1 ENHRY, CDR2 SYGVKD. V dropped 0 bases and J dropped 4 bases, with 12 bases sitting between them. CDR3 length: 16 amino acids. Here the CDR3 reads CAISESDIRGTGELFF. The DNA for the CDR3 is TGTGCCATCAGTGAGTCGGACATCAGGGGCACCGGGGAGCTGTTTTTT.

This clone was recorded only once. This sequence joins TRBV5-4 and TRBJ2-3; D possibly corresponds to TRBD2 (6 bases). The CDR3 is 13 residues long. CDR1 and CDR2 (germline): SGHNT, YYREEE (reference sequence). V was clipped by 1 base and J by 5 bases, with 8 bases between them. The CDR3 loop is CASSLTEGDTQYF. In DNA, the CDR3 is TGTGCCAGCAGCTTGACGGAGGGAGATACGCAGTATTTT.